This entry lists 11 T cell receptor beta chains sequenced from one sample in a study of glioma-infiltrating T cells after dendritic cell vaccination. Profiled with immunoSEQ multiplex PCR; TCRdb holds only in-frame clones, not every one. This table holds about 100,000 clones, less than 90% found once. As to time point: after dendritic cell vaccination, including at tumor progression/relapse. This specimen consisted of blood, obtained after dendritic cell vaccination. These receptors came from a human donor with glioblastoma.

This clone was seen a single time. This chain joins TRBV19 and TRBJ1-4; 8 nucleotides align to TRBD1. There are 14 residues in the CDR3. The V and J ends lost 3 bases and 7 bases, in that order; junction bases with no gene match: 4. The germline CDR1 and CDR2 sequences are LNHDA and SQIVND (reference sequence). The CDR3 is CASSISGGTEKLFF. The CDR3 coding sequence is TGTGCCAGTAGTATCTCAGGGGGCACTGAAAAACTGTTTTTT.

This chain joins TRBV9 and TRBJ2-1, with a possible D match to TRBD1 (5 bases). The CDR3 loop spans 14 amino acids. V was clipped by 0 bases and J by 5 bases, with 9 bases between them. Germline CDR1 reads SGDLS; CDR2 reads YYNGEE. CDR3 in DNA: TGTGCCAGCAGCGTAGGATCCAGGGACAATGAGCAGTTCTTC. Encoded protein: CASSVGSRDNEQFF.

CDR3 sequence (DNA): TGTGCCAGCTCACCGAACAGGGGGCGCATATCATCAGGTACCGGGGAGCTGTTTTTT. This codes for CASSPNRGRISSGTGELFF. The rearrangement uses TRBV18 and TRBJ2-2; 9 bases match TRBD1. The CDR3 contains 19 residues. Germline V gene sequence: CDR1 KGHSH, CDR2 LQKENI. V shed 3 bases and J 5 bases; nucleotides not matched to a gene: 16.

The chain carries TRBV27 and TRBJ1-1; no clear D. The V end lost 5 bases, the J end lost 1 base, and 14 bases lay between the germline ends. Looked up from germline, CDR1 is MNHEY and CDR2 is SMNVEV (reference sequence). The CDR3 runs to 15 residues. The CDR3, as DNA: TGTGCCAGCAGTGCCGCTGGAGTGGGGAACACTGAAGCTTTCTTT. Translating it yields CASSAAGVGNTEAFF.

On this clone itself: Compared with germline, one end of the junction differs, possibly owing to a read error. The chain recombines TRBV7-7 with TRBJ2-6, with 7 bases that match TRBD1. Per the germline V gene, CDR1 is SSHAT and CDR2 is FNYEAQ (reference sequence). This CDR3 is built from 17 residues. This chain's CDR3 is CASSPDRASSGANVLTF. DNA for the CDR3: TGTGCTAGCAGCCCCGACAGGGCATCCTCTGGGGCCAACGTCCTGACTTTC.

This chain links TRBV6-5 with TRBJ1-2; 8 bases align to TRBD1. V shed 5 bases, J shed 8 bases, and the junction held 4 bases outside the gene matches. Germline V CDR1 and CDR2: MNHEY, SVGAGI. The CDR3 loop spans 12 amino acids. CDR3 bases: TGTGCCAGCAGTGGACAGGGTTGGGGCTACACCTTC. This encodes CASSGQGWGYTF.

The chain links TRBV5-1 to TRBJ2-7; TRBD1 matches at 7 bases. Germline assignment: CDR1 SGHRS and CDR2 YFSETQ. The V and J ends lost 3 bases and 3 bases, in that order; junction bases with no gene match: 6. The CDR3 spans 14 residues. CDR3: CASSSPGQSYEQYF. CDR3 sequence (DNA): TGCGCCAGCAGCTCGCCGGGACAGAGCTACGAGCAGTACTTC.

This clone has more than one count but fewer than ten. This sequence joins TRBV18 and TRBJ1-5; D gene uncertain. Germline values: CDR1 KGHSH, CDR2 LQKENI. The ends were cut back, 3 bases at V and 0 bases at J, with 6 bases in the middle. The CDR3 covers 14 residues. CDR3 sequence reads: CASSPLDSNQPQHF. The CDR3, as DNA: TGTGCCAGCTCACCCTTAGATAGCAATCAGCCCCAGCATTTT.

In this sample, this clone turned up once. The CDR3 DNA reads as TGTGCCAGCCGCGTAGCGGGATCATTGGAGACCCAGTACTTC. It is translated as CASRVAGSLETQYF. The V and J genes are TRBV21-1 and TRBJ2-5; the table's D call, TRBD2, was not checked against the DNA. TRBV21-1 is a known pseudogene. The CDR3 covers 14 residues.

V usage is TRBV6-1 and J usage is TRBJ2-7; D ambiguous. The CDR3 covers 13 residues. Germline V CDR1 and CDR2: MNHNS, SASEGT. Trimming stripped 5 bases from V and 3 bases from J, with 11 bases between. CDR3 residues: CASSRYSHYEQYF. The CDR3 nucleotides are TGTGCCAGCAGTAGGTACAGCCACTACGAGCAGTACTTC.

CDR3 sequence (DNA): TGTGCCAGCAGCGTATCTAGCGGGACCTACAATGAGCAGTTCTTC. Translated, it gives CASSVSSGTYNEQFF. V gene TRBV9 combines with J gene TRBJ2-1; 9 bases agree with TRBD2. Germline CDR1 is SGDLS and CDR2 is YYNGEE. The V gene end was trimmed by 1 base and the J gene end by 2 bases; junction bases not matched to a gene: 1. This CDR3 contains 15 residues. Full variable domain (missing parts from reference TRBV9 and TRBJ2-1): DSGVTQTPKHLITATGQRVTLRCSPRSGDLSVYWYQQSLDQGLQFLIQYYNGEERAKGNILERFSAQQFPDLHSELNLSSLELGDSALYFCASSVSSGTYNEQFFGPGTRLTVL.